This T cell receptor (beta chain) was captured by sequencing in a study of T cell responses to AZD1222 COVID-19 vaccine. Germline V CDR1 and CDR2: SGHRS, YFSETQ. There are 12 residues in the CDR3. Trimming took off 4 bases at V and 5 bases at J, with 8 bases between the two ends. Here immunoSEQ multiplex PCR was the method, and the copy in TCRdb shows in-frame clones only, minus some. The sample contains some 150,000 clones, around nine tenths of which appear only once. This sequence was found in an adult in good health. Sample: peripheral blood, taken on day 0 of MenACWY control vaccination. The chain recombines TRBV5-1 with TRBJ2-3; no clear D. In nucleotides, the CDR3 is TGCGCCAGCAGCCTAAGGGAAGATACGCAGTATTTT. This encodes CASSLREDTQYF.